This T cell receptor beta chain was captured by sequencing in a study of vaccination and CD4 T cells after COVID-19. The treatment was: roughly 10-day PBMC culture with coronavirus spike peptide pools or control peptides (ViraFEST assay). Via ViraFEST, peptide pools expanded antigen-specific T cells before TCR sequencing. The CDR3 runs to 15 residues. The V segment lost 5 bases and the J segment 5 bases; nucleotides outside the gene matches: 10. Per germline, CDR1 SEHNR and CDR2 FQNEAQ (reference sequence). Broader study findings: Relatively few convalescent patients were studied; early post-infection timepoints were not included. Convalescent patients saw a median approximately 90% of their reactive clones show up only after vaccination.

About this clonotype itself: Its antigen is as yet unknown.

Cultured CD4+ T-cell DNA underwent Oncomine TCR Beta short-read sequencing. TCRdb itself ran the PCR reads through MiXCR, one entry per CDR3 protein. Of about 16,000 distinct CDR3 sequences detected, around 50% appear once; the ten largest clones hold about a fifth. The clonotype was recovered from a human donor who had recovered from COVID-19. Sequencing was performed on CD4+ T cells from blood, cultured in vitro, taken before SARS-CoV-2 vaccination. The V gene is TRBV7-9, the J gene TRBJ2-3; 7 bases align to TRBD2. The CDR3 DNA is TGTGCCAGCAGCCCCCCCAGGGAGGGTGGAGATACGCAGTATTTT. Amino acid sequence: CASSPPREGGDTQYF.